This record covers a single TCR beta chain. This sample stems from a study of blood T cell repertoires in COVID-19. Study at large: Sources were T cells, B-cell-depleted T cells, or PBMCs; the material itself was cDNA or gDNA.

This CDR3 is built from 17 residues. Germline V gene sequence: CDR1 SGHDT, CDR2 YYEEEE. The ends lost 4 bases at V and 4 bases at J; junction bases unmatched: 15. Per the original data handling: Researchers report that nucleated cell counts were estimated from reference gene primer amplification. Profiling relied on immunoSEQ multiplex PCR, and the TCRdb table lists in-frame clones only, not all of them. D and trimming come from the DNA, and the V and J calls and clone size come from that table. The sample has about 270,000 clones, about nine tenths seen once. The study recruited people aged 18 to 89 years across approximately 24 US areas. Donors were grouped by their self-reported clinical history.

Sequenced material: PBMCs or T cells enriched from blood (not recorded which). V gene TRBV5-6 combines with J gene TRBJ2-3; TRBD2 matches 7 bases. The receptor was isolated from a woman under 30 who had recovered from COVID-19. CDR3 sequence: CASSLVSGVDSPDTQYF. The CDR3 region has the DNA TGTGCCAGCAGCCTCGTGAGCGGGGTGGATTCGCCAGATACGCAGTATTTT.